One sample yielded the 8 T cell receptor beta chains listed below, sequenced in a study of cytomegalovirus exposure and HLA in healthy donors (dated 2017 in TCRdb). Library prep was done by the immunoSEQ multiplex PCR assay. For the multiplex PCR, a mixture combining 60 forward primers for TCR Vbeta segments and 13 reverse primers for TCR Jbeta segments was used. In its TCRdb copy, this immuneACCESS table keeps in-frame sequences only and misses some clones. Where compared with another copy, unresolved V genes explain less than half of these, and the others have no known cause. For this sample the table gives 200,000 or so clones, of which 76% were detected only once. Clones ranked in the top ten supply roughly 0.62% of the sample. The source material was PBMCs. These receptors were collected from a young man in good health and CMV-seronegative.

Comment on this clone: The DNA is left out, because the CDR3 cannot be placed on it with certainty; the CDR3 is given as TCRdb lists it. This chain joins TRBV4-2 and TRBJ2-2; TRBD2, the table's D call, lacks a check against the DNA. The CDR3 length equals 19 residues, ends included. Germline CDR1 LGHNA, CDR2 YNFKEQ. CDR3 sequence reads: CASSPFFGLAGANTGELFF.

The chain is built from TRBV2 and TRBJ2-3, with D maybe TRBD2 (6 bases). The CDR3 extends over 14 amino acids. The V end lost 6 bases, the J end lost 5 bases, and 15 bases lay between the germline ends. Germline CDR1 is SNHLY and CDR2 is FYNNEI. CDR3 sequence (DNA): TGTGCCAGCAGGAGGGACTCGGGCTTAGATACGCAGTATTTT. It encodes CASRRDSGLDTQYF.

The chain has TRBV2 and TRBJ2-3; the D gene is possibly TRBD2 (5 bases). V lost 5 bases, J lost 1 base, and 10 bases lay in between. The germline V gene encodes CDR1 SNHLY and CDR2 FYNNEI. The CDR3 covers 14 residues. The CDR3 nucleotides are TGTGCCAGCAGTCGTAATAGCGGCACAGATACGCAGTATTTT. Translating gives CASSRNSGTDTQYF. Full variable domain (missing parts from reference TRBV2 and TRBJ2-3): EPEVTQTPSHQVTQMGQEVILRCVPISNHLYFYWYRQILGQKVEFLVSFYNNEISEKSEIFDDQFSVERPDGSNFTLKIRSTKLEDSAMYFCASSRNSGTDTQYFGPGTRLTVL.

This chain uses TRBV6-1 with TRBJ2-7, with D perhaps TRBD1 (6 bases). The V gene lost 6 bases and the J gene lost 2 bases, with 14 bases spanning the gap. This CDR3 contains 14 residues. CDR1 is MNHNS, CDR2 SASEGT, per germline. The CDR3 loop is CASRNLRDTYEQYF. For the CDR3, the DNA is TGTGCCAGCAGGAATCTCCGGGACACCTACGAGCAGTACTTC.

This chain joins TRBV19 and TRBJ2-3, with 11 nucleotides matching TRBD1. The germline gives CDR1 LNHDA, CDR2 SQIVND (reference sequence). V lost 5 bases, J lost 5 bases, and 3 bases stayed unmatched. CDR3 length equals 14 residues. The CDR3 sequence: CASSVGTGGDTQYF. Written as DNA, the CDR3 is TGTGCCAGTAGTGTCGGGACAGGGGGAGATACGCAGTATTTT.

On this clone: The sample holds other DNA sequences that translate to the same CDR3. J is TRBJ1-4 and V is TRBV5-4; 9 bases are a match to TRBD1. Germline V gene sequence: CDR1 SGHNT, CDR2 YYREEE (reference sequence). V lost 4 bases, J lost 7 bases, and 5 bases stayed unmatched. This CDR3 has 14 amino acids. This chain's CDR3 is CASSLQGAVEKLFF. CDR3 in DNA: TGTGCCAGCAGCCTACAGGGGGCCGTTGAAAAACTGTTTTTT.

The rearrangement links TRBV21-1 to TRBJ1-2; the tabulated D call, TRBD1, remains unverified against the DNA. TRBV21-1 is classified as a pseudogene. CDR3 length: 18 amino acids. The CDR3 protein is CASSPPNLRDRGQRGYTF. The CDR3 region has the DNA TGTGCCAGCAGCCCCCCGAACCTCCGGGACAGGGGGCAGCGGGGCTACACCTTC.

This chain connects TRBV18 to TRBJ2-7; no reliable D call. This CDR3 is 15 amino acids long. Germline assignment: CDR1 KGHSH and CDR2 LQKENI. Trimming took off 3 bases at V and 3 bases at J, with 15 bases between the two ends. The DNA for the CDR3 is TGTGCCAGCTCACCCTTTGACACGAACCTCTACGAGCAGTACTTC. As protein: CASSPFDTNLYEQYF.